One sample yielded the 17 T cell receptor beta chains listed below, sequenced in a study of T cell changes during pregnancy in multiple sclerosis. Produced via immunoSEQ multiplex PCR; TCRdb's table is partial and in-frame only. The table records 30,000 to 50,000 clones, about 90% of them present only once. Sequences were derived from CD4+ T cells from peripheral blood mononuclear cells, sampled in the third trimester of pregnancy. The receptors come from a female donor with multiple sclerosis, enrolled in a pregnancy study.

This rearrangement joins TRBV5-1 to TRBJ1-4; possibly TRBD1 for D (6 bases). V was shortened by 4 bases and J by 8 bases, with 18 bases between the two germline ends. Germline V gene data show CDR1 as SGHRS and CDR2 as YFSETQ. CDR3 length: 15 amino acids. CDR3 DNA: TGCGCCAGCAGCCTCGCGGGGGGGGGCCCCGAAAAACTGTTTTTT. This sequence encodes CASSLAGGGPEKLFF.

The V gene is TRBV30, the J gene TRBJ2-7; D is perhaps TRBD2 (5 bases). Trimming cost V 5 bases and J 3 bases, with 17 bases left between them. In germline, CDR1 is GTSNPN, CDR2 SVGIG (reference sequence). CDR3 length: 14 residues. For the CDR3, the DNA is TGTGCCTGGCAAGGACCGGGAACCATCTACGAGCAGTACTTC. Translating gives CAWQGPGTIYEQYF.

The V call is TRBV6-1, the J call TRBJ2-1, with 11 bases matching TRBD2. This CDR3 has 18 amino acids. Germline V gives CDR1 MNHNS, CDR2 SASEGT. Unmatched junction bases numbered 11, after V lost 0 bases and J lost 7 bases. Here the CDR3 reads CASSEAGLAGGPRNEQFF. In nucleotides, the CDR3 is TGTGCCAGCAGTGAAGCGGGATTAGCGGGAGGGCCTAGAAATGAGCAGTTCTTC.

This chain uses TRBV5-1 with TRBJ1-4; the match to TRBD1 covers 8 bases. J gave up 0 bases and V 4 bases, and 2 bases lay outside the gene matches. The germline V gene encodes CDR1 SGHRS and CDR2 YFSETQ. CDR3 size: 15 residues. This chain's CDR3 is CASSPTGATNEKLFF. The CDR3 DNA is TGCGCCAGCAGCCCGACAGGGGCAACTAATGAAAAACTGTTTTTT.

The chain carries TRBV27 and TRBJ2-1; D is uncertain. Trimming removed 10 bases from V and 4 bases from J, with 17 bases in between. The CDR3 runs 14 residues. Germline V gives CDR1 MNHEY, CDR2 SMNVEV (reference sequence). The CDR3 DNA reads as TGTGCCACCCCGCTGTGGAGCAGTTACAATGAGCAGTTCTTC. It translates to CATPLWSSYNEQFF.

The V gene is TRBV29-1, the J gene TRBJ1-5, with 8 bases aligning to TRBD1. The CDR3 contains 13 residues. Germline loops: CDR1 SQVTM, CDR2 ANQGSEA. V trimming: 5 bases; J trimming: 5 bases; junction bases outside the gene matches: 5. CDR3 bases: TGCAGCGTTAGGGACAGGTTGGATCAGCCCCAGCATTTT. It encodes CSVRDRLDQPQHF.

J is TRBJ2-3 and V is TRBV2; TRBD2 matches 7 bases. Germline V gene sequence: CDR1 SNHLY, CDR2 FYNNEI. The CDR3 length is 14 residues. The V gene end was trimmed by 8 bases and the J gene end by 4 bases; junction bases not matched to a gene: 9. The CDR3 coding sequence is TGTGCCAGCGTGCGGGAGTCCGGCTCAGATACGCAGTATTTT. Residues: CASVRESGSDTQYF.

The CDR3 region has the DNA TGCGCCAGCAGCTTTGATGGGCTCGACTCCTACGAGCAGTACTTC. This gives the protein CASSFDGLDSYEQYF. The chain carries TRBV5-1 and TRBJ2-7; the D is unclear. Per the germline V gene, CDR1 is SGHRS and CDR2 is YFSETQ. The ends were cut back, 2 bases at V and 0 bases at J, with 12 bases in the middle. This CDR3 is built from 15 residues.

This sequence joins TRBV5-6 and TRBJ2-7; TRBD1 aligns across 8 bases. The CDR3 has 14 amino acids. Germline V lookup: CDR1 SGHDT, CDR2 YYEEEE. V lost 4 bases to trimming and J lost 2 bases; unmatched junction nucleotides: 5. The CDR3 reads CASSRGQGAYEQYF. CDR3 nucleotides: TGTGCCAGCAGCCGAGGACAGGGAGCCTACGAGCAGTACTTC.

The chain combines TRBV2 with TRBJ2-7; the D gene is possibly TRBD1 (6 bases). The CDR3 runs 14 residues. The V end was cut by 6 bases, the J end by 5 bases, with 17 bases between. The V gene's germline CDR1 is SNHLY and CDR2 FYNNEI. Here the CDR3 DNA reads TGTGCCAGCAGGTCCTCCAGGGGTCCACACGAGCAGTACTTC. Translation: CASRSSRGPHEQYF.

V gene TRBV2 combines with J gene TRBJ2-3, with a possible D match to TRBD1 (6 bases). This CDR3 is 16 amino acids long. Looked up from germline, CDR1 is SNHLY and CDR2 is FYNNEI. V was cut by 6 bases and J by 4 bases, with 20 bases left in between. CDR3 amino acids: CASSAQTGGWADTQYF. The CDR3 DNA reads TGTGCCAGCAGCGCACAGACAGGAGGTTGGGCAGATACGCAGTATTTT.

The CDR3 DNA reads TGTGCCAGCACTCGAGGGTCGGGACAGCAAGAGACCCAGTACTTC. Translation gives CASTRGSGQQETQYF. The chain recombines TRBV2 with TRBJ2-5; 7 nucleotides line up with TRBD1. V lost 7 bases, J lost 2 bases, and 10 bases stayed unmatched. The CDR3 consists of 15 residues. CDR1 is SNHLY, CDR2 FYNNEI, per germline.

The V and J genes are TRBV5-8 and TRBJ1-5, with 11 nucleotides matching TRBD1. J gave up 0 bases and V 3 bases, and 5 bases lay outside the gene matches. Germline CDR1 is SGHTS and CDR2 is YDEGEE. The CDR3 is 17 residues long. The CDR3 sequence: CASSSGQGGYSNQPQHF. CDR3 coding DNA: TGTGCCAGCAGCTCGGGACAGGGGGGATATAGCAATCAGCCCCAGCATTTT.

This clone was found a few times. This sequence joins TRBV29-1 and TRBJ2-5; perhaps TRBD1 as D (6 bases). Germline CDR1 and CDR2: SQVTM and ANQGSEA. V shed 4 bases and J shed 4 bases, with 13 bases lying between them. This CDR3 has 13 amino acids. CDR3 in amino acids: CSVAQGEVETQYF. DNA of the CDR3: TGCAGCGTTGCACAGGGAGAGGTAGAGACCCAGTACTTC.

The rearrangement joins TRBV7-9 to TRBJ1-2; no firm D call. The CDR3 is 12 residues long. In germline, CDR1 is SEHNR, CDR2 FQNEAQ (reference sequence). The V and J ends lost 5 bases and 8 bases respectively, with 12 bases between them. The DNA for the CDR3 is TGTGCCAGCAGCCTCTCGGACTCGGGCTACACCTTC. Amino acid sequence: CASSLSDSGYTF.

This chain uses TRBV13 with TRBJ2-5; 10 nucleotides agree with TRBD2. The length of the CDR3 is 15 residues. The trim removed 5 bases at V and 1 base at J, leaving 4 bases unmatched. Germline lookup yields CDR1 PRHDT and CDR2 FYEKMQ (reference sequence). The CDR3 region has the DNA TGTGCCAGCAGCCTTAGGACTAGCGGCCAAGAGACCCAGTACTTC. Its translation is CASSLRTSGQETQYF.

The V and J genes are TRBV10-1 and TRBJ2-1; 7 bases are a match to TRBD2. Germline V gene lookup returns CDR1 WNHNN and CDR2 SYGVQD (reference sequence). The CDR3 runs 17 residues. The trim removed 0 bases at V and 8 bases at J, leaving 13 bases unmatched. The chain's CDR3 is CASSESTHGAGRHEQFF. The CDR3 region has the DNA TGCGCCAGCAGTGAGTCGACCCATGGAGCGGGGCGGCATGAGCAGTTCTTC.